This is a list of T cell receptor beta chains from one sample in a study of T cells after somatic rescue of genetic block. TCRdb's copy holds only in-frame clones and misses some; the assay was immunoSEQ multiplex PCR. This sample has tens of thousands of clones, with about nine tenths found just once. The sample comprised peripheral blood mononuclear cells (PBMCs). These receptors came from a woman aged 18-29 years. The CDR3 runs from the conserved cysteine through the conserved F or W. D genes are given only for firm matches. Size is stated for part of the rows, as once, few or many counts, or as a class when the clone is expanded.

V gene	D gene	J gene	clone size	CDR3 protein	CDR3 DNA
TRBV11-1	NA	TRBJ1-1	NA	CASSLYPGDTEAFF	TGTGCCAGCAGCTTGTATCCAGGGGACACTGAAGCTTTCTTT
TRBV30	NA	TRBJ2-2	NA	CAWSVQGTGELFF	TGTGCCTGGAGTGTACAGGGAACCGGGGAGCTGTTTTTT
TRBV18	NA	TRBJ2-3	NA	CASSPLTGTGTDTQYF	TGTGCCAGCTCACCACTTACCGGCACGGGGACAGATACGCAGTATTTT
TRBV28	NA	TRBJ1-1	NA	CASTLRGAIPEAFF	TGTGCCAGCACCTTAAGGGGGGCGATCCCTGAAGCTTTCTTT
TRBV27	TRBD2	TRBJ2-2	NA	CASRKAGVTGELFF	TGTGCCAGCAGAAAAGCGGGAGTCACCGGGGAGCTGTTTTTT
TRBV27	NA	TRBJ2-7	NA	CASSLSTSSYEQYF	TGTGCCAGCAGTTTATCGACTAGTAGCTACGAGCAGTACTTC
TRBV27	NA	TRBJ2-1	once	CASSPWDFYNEQFF	TGTGCCAGCAGTCCCTGGGACTTCTACAATGAGCAGTTCTTC
TRBV27	NA	TRBJ2-7	NA	CASSLLGIGYEQYF	TGTGCCAGCAGTCTCCTAGGAATCGGCTACGAGCAGTACTTC
TRBV18	NA	TRBJ2-7	NA	CASSPLKGVSSYEQYF	TGTGCCAGCTCACCTCTCAAGGGGGTAAGCTCCTACGAGCAGTACTTC
TRBV5-4	NA	TRBJ1-3	NA	CASSSDPGNTIYF	TGTGCCAGCAGCTCGGATCCTGGAAACACCATATATTTT
TRBV25-1	NA	TRBJ2-2	NA	CASSGRLNTGELFF	TGTGCCAGCAGTGGAAGATTGAACACCGGGGAGCTGTTTTTT
TRBV10-3	NA	TRBJ2-7	NA	CAISEADGQQYF	TGTGCCATCAGTGAGGCGGACGGGCAGCAGTACTTC
TRBV28	NA	TRBJ2-2	NA	CASSFFGGGTGELFF	TGTGCCAGCAGTTTTTTCGGGGGCGGCACCGGGGAGCTGTTTTTT